This TCR beta chain was sequenced for a study of early T cells in non-severe SARS-CoV-2 infection. TCRdb re-derived calls from the 5' RACE reads in MiXCR, one entry per CDR3 protein. The data show around 81,000 distinct CDR3 sequences, about 14% seen once. This clonotype was seen more than once but under ten times. The CDR3 length is 13 residues. Germline CDR1 is SGHRS and CDR2 is YFSETQ. V was trimmed by 4 bases and J by 0 bases, leaving 4 bases between them. The chain has TRBV5-1 and TRBJ1-4; D is undetermined. The sequence was obtained from an adult who was a healthcare worker with PCR-confirmed SARS-CoV-2 infection or an uninfected control (not recorded which). Input material: whole blood. As DNA, the CDR3 is TGCGCCAGCAGCGCCCCAACTAATGAAAAACTGTTTTTT. Translated: CASSAPTNEKLFF.